Each of the 28 T cell receptor beta chains below was sequenced from the same sample in a study of CD8+ T cells in alopecia areata. The treatment denotes: oral pan-JAK inhibitor, 5-10 mg twice daily. Extracted from the samples, RNA was reverse transcribed into cDNA to serve as the sequencing template. TCRdb's copy holds only in-frame clones and misses some; the assay was immunoSEQ multiplex PCR. The data contain 90,000 to 150,000 clones, 50% to 55% of them seen just once; the ten biggest clones take up approximately 0.46%. This sample comprised CD4+ T cells sorted from blood, obtained at week 4, from a patient treated with tofacitinib. The receptor source for this set is a human donor with alopecia areata.

This chain uses TRBV2 with TRBJ1-6; 11 bases agree with TRBD1. Germline CDR1 reads SNHLY; CDR2 reads FYNNEI. The V segment lost 9 bases and the J segment 8 bases; nucleotides outside the gene matches: 3. The CDR3 is 13 amino acids. CDR3 nucleotides: TGTGCCAGAGGGACAGGGGGAGATTCACCCCTCCACTTT. Protein sequence: CARGTGGDSPLHF.

CDR3 bases: TGTGCCTTAGGTGGAGCGGGAGGGCGCAATGAGCAGTTCTTC. Translated, it gives CALGGAGGRNEQFF. This chain connects TRBV2 to TRBJ2-1; 10 bases fit TRBD2. The CDR3 has 14 amino acids. Germline lookup yields CDR1 SNHLY and CDR2 FYNNEI. J was trimmed by 6 bases and V by 11 bases; bases with no gene match: 10.

The chain employs TRBV30 and TRBJ2-6, with D possibly TRBD2 on 5 matching bases. Germline CDR1 and CDR2: GTSNPN and SVGIG (reference sequence). This CDR3 contains 14 residues. V was shortened by 5 bases and J by 0 bases, with 8 bases between the two germline ends. The CDR3 loop is CAWGEGSGANVLTF. For the CDR3, the DNA is TGTGCCTGGGGAGAGGGCTCTGGGGCCAACGTCCTGACTTTC.

This clone was seen a few times. The rearrangement links TRBV7-2 to TRBJ1-4; D unclear. The CDR3 consists of 16 residues. Germline V gene lookup returns CDR1 SGHTA and CDR2 FQGNSA. V dropped 1 base and J dropped 7 bases, with 16 bases sitting between them. The CDR3 reads CASSLGAPGWGEKLFF. The CDR3 nucleotides read TGTGCCAGCAGCTTAGGGGCTCCAGGTTGGGGTGAAAAACTGTTTTTT.

This clone has a single count. The chain uses TRBV5-1 and TRBJ2-7, with 13 bases fitting TRBD2. Germline V gene data show CDR1 as SGHRS and CDR2 as YFSETQ. The V segment lost 4 bases and the J segment 10 bases; nucleotides outside the gene matches: 8. The CDR3 loop spans 14 amino acids. In DNA, the CDR3 is TGCGCCAGCAGCCTCATGACTAGCGGGGGGACACAGTACTTC. Protein: CASSLMTSGGTQYF. The variable domain in full, completed from reference TRBV5-1 and TRBJ2-7, reads KAGVTQTPRYLIKTRGQQVTLSCSPISGHRSVSWYQQTPGQGLQFLFEYFSETQRNKGNFPGRFSGRQFSNSRSEMNVSTLELGDSALYLCASSLMTSGGTQYFGPGTRLTVT.

The chain combines TRBV30 with TRBJ2-3, with 8 bases lining up with TRBD1. The J segment lost 2 bases and the V segment lost 5 bases, leaving 9 bases of the junction unmatched. The length of the CDR3 is 15 residues. The germline V gene encodes CDR1 GTSNPN and CDR2 SVGIG (reference sequence). Here the CDR3 DNA reads TGTGCCTGGGAGGGACAGGCAATTTCCACAGATACGCAGTATTTT. This encodes CAWEGQAISTDTQYF.

This chain uses TRBV2 with TRBJ2-7; D call uncertain. Trimming stripped 6 bases from V and 0 bases from J, with 12 bases between. In germline, CDR1 is SNHLY, CDR2 FYNNEI. The CDR3 covers 14 residues. The CDR3: CASRLDQSSYEQYF. CDR3 nucleotides: TGTGCCAGCAGGCTGGACCAGAGCTCCTACGAGCAGTACTTC.

Only one count was recorded for this clone. The V call is TRBV15, the J call TRBJ2-2; no definite D call. CDR3 length equals 15 residues. Germline CDR1 reads LNHNV; CDR2 reads YYDKDF (reference sequence). Between the trimmed V and J ends, which lost 0 bases and 5 bases, there was a span of 10 bases. The CDR3 reads CATSRENHLTGELFF. Written as DNA, the CDR3 is TGTGCCACCAGCAGAGAGAACCACCTTACCGGGGAGCTGTTTTTT.

This clone was picked up a small number of times. The rearrangement links TRBV4-2 to TRBJ2-2, with 8 bases aligning to TRBD2. The CDR3 covers 14 residues. Germline V gene sequence: CDR1 LGHNA, CDR2 YNFKEQ. V gave up 4 bases and J gave up 8 bases; unmatched junction bases: 6. CDR3 in DNA: TGTGCCAGCAGCCGCGGGGGGCCCCTTGGGGAGCTGTTTTTT. Protein product: CASSRGGPLGELFF.

This clone was seen only a few times. The chain joins TRBV7-2 to TRBJ2-2; no definite D call. Germline V lookup: CDR1 SGHTA, CDR2 FQGNSA. V lost 3 bases, J lost 5 bases, and 7 bases lay in between. The CDR3 runs to 13 residues. The CDR3 DNA sequence: TGTGCCAGCAGCTTCCAGTTGACCGGGGAGCTGTTTTTT. Protein: CASSFQLTGELFF.

This clone was detected ten times or more. The rearrangement joins TRBV10-2 to TRBJ2-3; 7 positions match TRBD1. CDR3 length equals 14 residues. Germline loops: CDR1 WSHSY, CDR2 SAAADI. The J segment lost 3 bases and the V segment lost 2 bases, leaving 2 bases of the junction unmatched. The CDR3 sequence: CASSERGQTDTQYF. The CDR3 region has the DNA TGCGCCAGCAGTGAGAGGGGGCAAACAGATACGCAGTATTTT.

The V gene is TRBV5-1, the J gene TRBJ2-7; the D gene is possibly TRBD2 (5 bases). CDR1 is SGHRS and CDR2 is YFSETQ in the germline V gene. V lost 4 bases and J 3 bases, leaving 17 bases between the germline ends. This CDR3 spans 15 amino acids. The CDR3 spells CASSKDPGSLYEQYF. The CDR3 bases are TGCGCCAGCAGCAAAGATCCGGGGTCCCTCTACGAGCAGTACTTC.

The rearrangement links TRBV30 to TRBJ2-4; TRBD1 is a possible D gene (5 bases). The CDR3 loop spans 12 amino acids. V was shortened by 7 bases and J by 5 bases, with 12 bases between the two germline ends. Germline-derived CDR1 and CDR2 are GTSNPN and SVGIG (reference sequence). DNA for the CDR3: TGTGCCTTACTCGAAGGGGAAAACATTCAGTACTTC. Translating gives CALLEGENIQYF.

Regarding this clone: Other DNA sequences from this sample encode an identical CDR3 as well. The chain is built from TRBV9 and TRBJ1-5; D is unclear. Germline values: CDR1 SGDLS, CDR2 YYNGEE. This CDR3 spans 13 amino acids. Trimming pared 0 bases from V and 4 bases from J, leaving 5 bases between. The CDR3 DNA is TGTGCCAGCAGCGTAGACGGGAATCAGCCCCAGCATTTT. Translated, it gives CASSVDGNQPQHF.

The chain uses TRBV30 and TRBJ1-1, with unresolved D. Germline CDR1 is GTSNPN and CDR2 is SVGIG (reference sequence). This CDR3 is 13 amino acids long. V was shortened by 8 bases and J by 0 bases, with 13 bases between the two germline ends. CDR3 sequence reads: CALRDQMNTEAFF. DNA of the CDR3: TGTGCCCTTAGGGATCAGATGAACACTGAAGCTTTCTTT.

This clone showed up just once. The chain is built from TRBV18 and TRBJ2-7; D possibly corresponds to TRBD1 (5 bases). CDR1 KGHSH and CDR2 LQKENI come from the germline V gene. The CDR3 is 17 residues long. Between the trimmed V and J ends, which lost 0 bases and 2 bases, there was a span of 17 bases. The CDR3 DNA follows: TGTGCCAGCTCACCACCAGGTAGCTTCAGGGATACCTACGAGCAGTACTTC. Translated: CASSPPGSFRDTYEQYF.

This clone was observed a handful of times. The chain links TRBV19 to TRBJ2-1; 12 bases align to TRBD2. The trim removed 5 bases at V and 8 bases at J, leaving 13 bases unmatched. CDR1 LNHDA and CDR2 SQIVND come from the germline V gene (reference sequence). CDR3 size: 17 residues. In DNA form, the CDR3 reads TGTGCCAGTAGTGACCGACTAGCGGGAGATGGGCAGTATGAGCAGTTCTTC. It yields the protein CASSDRLAGDGQYEQFF.

The chain uses TRBV10-3 and TRBJ2-7, with 7 bases lining up with TRBD1. In germline, CDR1 is ENHRY, CDR2 SYGVKD. Trimming at V came to 4 bases and at J to 3 bases, leaving 3 bases not matched to a gene. This CDR3 contains 13 residues. For the CDR3, the DNA is TGTGCCATCAGTGTGGACAGGAACTACGAGCAGTACTTC. Translated: CAISVDRNYEQYF.

The V gene is TRBV6-5, the J gene TRBJ1-1; D uncertain. CDR1 MNHEY and CDR2 SVGAGI come from the germline V gene. This CDR3 is built from 15 residues. V lost 2 bases to trimming and J lost 0 bases, with 10 bases between them. As DNA, the CDR3 is TGTGCCAGCAGTTACGCCATTGGGGTGAACACTGAAGCTTTCTTT. This translates into CASSYAIGVNTEAFF.

The chain uses TRBV4-1 and TRBJ1-3, with no clear D. The CDR3 extends over 16 amino acids. The germline gives CDR1 MGHRA, CDR2 YSYEKL. V was clipped by 0 bases and J by 4 bases, with 13 bases between them. The CDR3 loop is CASSQEVPRRGNTIYF. In nucleotides, the CDR3 is TGCGCCAGCAGCCAAGAAGTACCCCGGAGGGGAAACACCATATATTTT.

This clone was seen only a few times. The V gene is TRBV29-1, the J gene TRBJ1-1; D unresolved. Germline-derived CDR1 and CDR2 are SQVTM and ANQGSEA. V was shortened by 4 bases and J by 4 bases, with 7 bases between the two germline ends. CDR3 size: 11 residues. The CDR3 DNA follows: TGCAGCGTTGGCTGGGCCACTGAAGCTTTCTTT. Translated: CSVGWATEAFF.

This CDR3 reads CSGYGGQVDQYF. CDR3 bases: TGCAGCGGGTACGGGGGGCAAGTGGACCAGTACTTC. This chain uses TRBV29-1 with TRBJ2-5; D might be TRBD2 (7 bases). This CDR3 comprises 12 residues. V lost 7 bases and J 10 bases, leaving 19 bases between the germline ends. The germline V gene has CDR1 SQVTM and CDR2 ANQGSEA.

The chain uses TRBV5-4 and TRBJ1-2, with D hard to call. The CDR3 consists of 15 residues. The V gene lost 1 base and the J gene lost 3 bases, with 13 bases spanning the gap. Looked up from germline, CDR1 is SGHNT and CDR2 is YYREEE (reference sequence). CDR3 sequence (DNA): TGTGCCAGCAGCTTGTACGAGGTGACGCACTATGGCTACACCTTC. It yields the protein CASSLYEVTHYGYTF.

This clone was recorded many times. The CDR3 region is CSVESGRTDTQYF. In DNA form, the CDR3 reads TGCAGCGTTGAGAGCGGGAGGACAGATACGCAGTATTTT. J is TRBJ2-3 and V is TRBV29-1, with 9 bases lining up with TRBD2. Germline-derived CDR1 and CDR2 are SQVTM and ANQGSEA. The V segment lost 3 bases and the J segment 3 bases; nucleotides outside the gene matches: 1. The CDR3 is 13 amino acids.

The CDR3 spells CASSFFRDGRTDTQYF. CDR3 in DNA: TGTGCCAGCAGCTTCTTCCGGGACGGTCGCACAGATACGCAGTATTTT. The V gene is TRBV7-9, the J gene TRBJ2-3; D may match TRBD1 or TRBD2 (5 bases each). CDR3 size: 16 residues. V lost 3 bases, J lost 1 base, and 14 bases lay in between. In germline, CDR1 is SEHNR, CDR2 FQNEAQ (reference sequence).

The chain couples TRBV11-2 to TRBJ2-7; D not certain. V was clipped by 4 bases and J by 9 bases, with 10 bases between them. Germline V CDR1 and CDR2: SGHAT, FQNNGV. This CDR3 region has 11 residues. This CDR3 is CASSSNGPQYF. The CDR3 bases are TGTGCCAGCAGCTCTAACGGACCGCAGTACTTC.

The chain carries TRBV29-1 and TRBJ2-7, with D perhaps TRBD2 (6 bases). Germline V CDR1 and CDR2: SQVTM, ANQGSEA. The CDR3 totals 13 residues. The ends were cut back, 1 base at V and 2 bases at J, with 9 bases in the middle. Here the CDR3 DNA reads TGCAGCGTTGAAGGACTAGGCCCCTACGAGCAGTACTTC. Translation: CSVEGLGPYEQYF.

In its sample, this clone was seen many times. This chain joins TRBV28 and TRBJ2-7; 7 nucleotides line up with TRBD1. This CDR3 is built from 14 residues. The V and J ends lost 2 bases and 5 bases, in that order; junction bases with no gene match: 6. Germline CDR1 is MDHEN and CDR2 is SYDVKM. The DNA for the CDR3 is TGTGCCAGCAGTTTAACAGGGGAGCATCACGAGCAGTACTTC. This encodes CASSLTGEHHEQYF.